This record looks at one T cell receptor (beta chain) sequence and its context. The antigen is unknown. The sample originates from a study of CD8 T cells in ankylosing spondylitis. Broader study findings: Ankylosing spondylitis blood appeared to carry a characteristic TCR beta motif of roughly 8 highly homologous variants. Reports of some motif variants in reactive arthritis synovial fluid and blood predate this one. Those disease-linked clones were CD8+; they were also relatively rare in peripheral blood.

This CDR3 is built from 14 residues. Germline-derived CDR1 and CDR2 are SQVTM and ANQGSEA. V lost 7 bases and J lost 4, with 19 bases in between. As the method for making TCR beta libraries, quantitative 5'-RACE with molecular barcodes was used. TCRdb redid the calling of the 5' RACE reads with MiXCR, one entry per CDR3 protein. The sample yields around 770,000 distinct CDR3 sequences, under 20% seen once. The sequenced sample consisted of blood, either unsorted or a sorted T cell fraction (not recorded which). The V and J genes are TRBV29-1 and TRBJ1-2, with D perhaps TRBD1 (5 bases). The origin of this receptor is a male donor with ankylosing spondylitis. The CDR3 DNA sequence: TGCAGCGGGACTTTACCGACAGCGCCCTATGGCTACACCTTC. The encoded protein is CSGTLPTAPYGYTF.